The 23 T cell receptor beta chains in this list originate from one sample, sequenced in a study of OX40 agonist ivuxolimab in advanced cancers. TCRdb's table, derived via immunoSEQ multiplex PCR, lists solely in-frame clones and lacks some. Among some 65,000 clones, about 90% were seen once, and the ten largest hold around 2%. This specimen consisted of CD4+ or CD8+ T cells sorted from blood, obtained in a trial of the OX40 agonist ivuxolimab. These receptors were obtained from an adult with an advanced solid tumor such as melanoma, head and neck, liver or kidney cancer.

This clone was recorded only once. The chain carries TRBV5-4 and TRBJ2-5, with TRBD2 matching over 8 bases. There are 13 residues in the CDR3. Per germline, CDR1 SGHNT and CDR2 YYREEE (reference sequence). V was pared by 4 bases and J by 5 bases, with 4 bases of the junction left unmatched. The CDR3 region is CASSPGGVETQYF. The CDR3 DNA sequence: TGTGCCAGCAGCCCGGGGGGGGTCGAGACCCAGTACTTC.

V and J are TRBV5-5 and TRBJ1-6; D possibly corresponds to TRBD1 (6 bases). CDR1 SGHKS and CDR2 YYEKEE come from the germline V gene (reference sequence). V was trimmed by 0 bases and J by 4 bases, leaving 11 bases between them. The CDR3 spans 16 residues. CDR3 bases: TGTGCCAGCAGCTTGGCGGCAGGGGTATATAATTCACCCCTCCACTTT. It encodes CASSLAAGVYNSPLHF.

This clone has only one observation. This chain's CDR3 is CASSELDTIYF. CDR3 nucleotides: TGTGCCAGCAGTGAATTGGACACCATATATTTT. This chain uses TRBV6-1 with TRBJ1-3; D is unclear. The V and J ends lost 2 bases and 8 bases respectively, with 4 bases between them. CDR3 length equals 11 residues. Germline V gene data show CDR1 as MNHNS and CDR2 as SASEGT.

This clone was detected once. The gene calls are TRBV5-1 and TRBJ1-1, with D perhaps TRBD1 (6 bases). Per the germline V gene, CDR1 is SGHRS and CDR2 is YFSETQ. Between the trimmed V and J ends, which lost 4 bases and 0 bases, there was a span of 10 bases. The CDR3 covers 14 residues. CDR3 DNA: TGCGCCAGCAGCCGGGGGACACTGAACACTGAAGCTTTCTTT. Its translation is CASSRGTLNTEAFF.

The chain joins TRBV19 to TRBJ2-1, with TRBD2 identical over 12 bases. V trimming: 9 bases; J trimming: 4 bases; junction bases outside the gene matches: 13. Per germline, CDR1 LNHDA and CDR2 SQIVND (reference sequence). The CDR3 has 17 residues. Written as DNA, the CDR3 is TGTGCCAGCTCCCCGGCCTCTAGCGGGAGGGGGTACAATGAGCAGTTCTTC. The encoded protein is CASSPASSGRGYNEQFF.

The chain is built from TRBV5-4 and TRBJ2-7, with no clear D. Deletions cut 0 bases from V and 7 bases from J, with 11 bases between. CDR1 is SGHNT, CDR2 YYREEE, per germline (reference sequence). CDR3 length: 13 residues. The chain's CDR3 is CASSLDSLGEQYF. CDR3 DNA sequence: TGTGCCAGCAGCTTGGACTCCCTGGGGGAGCAGTACTTC.

This chain uses TRBV19 with TRBJ2-6, with TRBD1 matching over 8 bases. The V segment lost 4 bases and the J segment 4 bases; nucleotides outside the gene matches: 9. The CDR3 has 17 amino acids. CDR1 LNHDA and CDR2 SQIVND come from the germline V gene (reference sequence). The CDR3 is CASSTKGQARGANVLTF. CDR3 nucleotides: TGTGCCAGTAGTACGAAGGGACAGGCGAGGGGGGCCAACGTCCTGACTTTC.

V gene TRBV28 combines with J gene TRBJ2-7; D is unresolved. Germline CDR1 and CDR2: MDHEN and SYDVKM. The CDR3 loop spans 14 amino acids. V lost 7 bases and J lost 5, with 18 bases in between. CDR3 in DNA: TGTGCCAGCAATGGTGGTACACCTCCTGACGAGCAGTACTTC. Translated, it gives CASNGGTPPDEQYF. Complete variable domain (other parts from reference TRBV28 and TRBJ2-7): DVKVTQSSRYLVKRTGEKVFLECVQDMDHENMFWYRQDPGLGLRLIYFSYDVKMKEKGDIPEGYSVSREKKERFSLILESASTNQTSMYLCASNGGTPPDEQYFGPGTRLTVT.

J is TRBJ1-2 and V is TRBV18; D may be TRBD1 (5 bases). Looked up from germline, CDR1 is KGHSH and CDR2 is LQKENI. The length of the CDR3 is 13 residues. The V gene lost 0 bases and the J gene lost 6 bases, with 8 bases spanning the gap. CDR3 bases: TGTGCCAGCTCACCACCGGCCAGGGATGGCTACACCTTC. Its translation: CASSPPARDGYTF.

The CDR3 protein is CASSLQTGRGDEQFF. The CDR3 DNA is TGTGCCAGCAGCTTGCAGACAGGGAGGGGCGATGAGCAGTTCTTC. The rearrangement links TRBV5-4 to TRBJ2-1, with D tentatively TRBD1 or TRBD2 (7 bases each). Germline V gene lookup returns CDR1 SGHNT and CDR2 YYREEE (reference sequence). The CDR3 contains 15 residues. With 1 base removed from V and 8 bases from J, the gap between germline ends came to 16 bases.

The chain uses TRBV29-1 and TRBJ2-3; D gene uncertain. This CDR3 has 13 residues. From germline, CDR1 is SQVTM and CDR2 ANQGSEA. The V end lost 3 bases, the J end lost 2 bases, and 9 bases lay between the germline ends. Here the CDR3 DNA reads TGCAGCGTTGAGGTCGAACCCACAGATACGCAGTATTTT. As protein: CSVEVEPTDTQYF.

The gene calls are TRBV29-1 and TRBJ2-7; the match to TRBD2 covers 16 bases. Trimming at V came to 0 bases and at J to 7 bases, leaving 12 bases not matched to a gene. The V gene's germline CDR1 is SQVTM and CDR2 ANQGSEA. This CDR3 is 18 amino acids long. The DNA for the CDR3 is TGCAGCGTTGAAGATACATCGGGGACTAGCGGGAGGGCGGGGGAGCAGTACTTC. Translation: CSVEDTSGTSGRAGEQYF.

This chain's CDR3 is CASSQEGTYESGGLPSRETQYF. For the CDR3, the DNA is TGCGCCAGCAGCCAAGAAGGGACGTACGAAAGCGGGGGGCTGCCCTCTCGGGAGACCCAGTACTTC. The rearrangement joins TRBV4-1 to TRBJ2-5; 9 nucleotides line up with TRBD2. J lost 5 bases, V lost 0 bases, and 25 bases had no gene match. The CDR3 consists of 22 residues. Germline V gene lookup returns CDR1 MGHRA and CDR2 YSYEKL.

This sequence joins TRBV18 and TRBJ2-6; D is unclear. The CDR3 covers 15 residues. Trimming cost V 6 bases and J 0 bases, with 9 bases left between them. The germline gives CDR1 KGHSH, CDR2 LQKENI. The CDR3 region is CASSPGHSGANVLTF. CDR3 nucleotide sequence: TGTGCCAGCTCCCCGGGCCACTCTGGGGCCAACGTCCTGACTTTC.

This chain connects TRBV7-3 to TRBJ2-3, with 12 bases aligning to TRBD2. Losses at the gene ends were 5 bases for V and 0 bases for J; bases not matched to a gene: 3. Per germline, CDR1 SGHTA and CDR2 FQGTGA. CDR3 length: 16 amino acids. The CDR3 protein is CASSLGLAGSTDTQYF. In DNA form, the CDR3 reads TGTGCCAGCAGCCTGGGACTAGCGGGTAGCACAGATACGCAGTATTTT.

The chain couples TRBV4-2 to TRBJ2-3; 8 nucleotides align to TRBD1. Trimming cost V 3 bases and J 3 bases; bases outside gene matches: 8. The CDR3 totals 16 residues. Germline V gives CDR1 LGHNA, CDR2 YNFKEQ. CDR3 bases: TGTGCCAGCAGCCAGACTCAGGGACAGGCGACAGATACGCAGTATTTT. Translating gives CASSQTQGQATDTQYF.

The genes are TRBV7-6 and TRBJ1-1, with 10 bases identical to TRBD1. This CDR3 has 17 residues. Unmatched junction bases numbered 11, after V lost 6 bases and J lost 1 base. The germline CDR1 and CDR2 sequences are SGHVS and FNYEAQ. CDR3 protein: CASSLTGTGVGNTEAFF. The CDR3 DNA reads as TGTGCCAGCAGTTTAACCGGGACAGGGGTGGGGAACACTGAAGCTTTCTTT.

The chain links TRBV7-2 to TRBJ2-3; D not resolved. Germline CDR1 and CDR2: SGHTA and FQGNSA. CDR3 length: 14 residues. V lost 1 base and J lost 2, with 7 bases in between. CDR3 sequence: CASSLVGFTDTQYF. The CDR3 coding sequence is TGTGCCAGCAGCTTAGTAGGCTTCACAGATACGCAGTATTTT.

This chain joins TRBV5-5 and TRBJ2-5; no clear D. Trimming shortened V by 0 bases and J by 5 bases, and 11 bases separated the two germline ends. The CDR3 extends over 14 amino acids. CDR1 SGHKS and CDR2 YYEKEE come from the germline V gene (reference sequence). This CDR3 is CASSLERQRETQYF. CDR3 DNA sequence: TGTGCCAGCAGCTTGGAACGCCAGAGGGAGACCCAGTACTTC.

The chain joins TRBV5-6 to TRBJ1-2; D gene ambiguous. Germline loops: CDR1 SGHDT, CDR2 YYEEEE. V shed 1 base and J shed 0 bases, with 13 bases lying between them. This CDR3 comprises 16 residues. DNA for the CDR3: TGTGCCAGCAGCTTGTTGGTGGCTCCGGCTAACTATGGCTACACCTTC. Translated: CASSLLVAPANYGYTF.

This rearrangement joins TRBV7-9 to TRBJ1-4, with TRBD1 as a possible D gene (6 bases). V was clipped by 0 bases and J by 8 bases, with 13 bases between them. The CDR3 is 15 amino acids. Germline V gene lookup returns CDR1 SEHNR and CDR2 FQNEAQ (reference sequence). The CDR3 bases are TGTGCCAGCAGCTTAGCACAGGGAGGGAGCGAAAAACTGTTTTTT. Protein product: CASSLAQGGSEKLFF.

This sequence joins TRBV6-5 and TRBJ2-7, with D perhaps TRBD1 (6 bases). V was clipped by 0 bases and J by 5 bases, with 17 bases between them. Germline lookup yields CDR1 MNHEY and CDR2 SVGAGI. This CDR3 region has 16 residues. The CDR3 protein is CASSYSNRAGNNEQYF. As DNA, the CDR3 is TGTGCCAGCAGTTACTCGAACAGGGCAGGGAATAACGAGCAGTACTTC.

This chain uses TRBV14 with TRBJ1-3; no definite D call. The CDR3 spans 16 residues. Per germline, CDR1 SGHDN and CDR2 FVKESK. Deletions cut 0 bases from V and 2 bases from J, with 11 bases between. In DNA, the CDR3 is TGTGCCAGCAGCCAAGAAGGTACGAGGGCTGGAAACACCATATATTTT. Translated: CASSQEGTRAGNTIYF. Full variable domain (missing parts from reference TRBV14 and TRBJ1-3): EAGVTQFPSHSVIEKGQTVTLRCDPISGHDNLYWYRRVMGKEIKFLLHFVKESKQDESGMPNNRFLAERTGGTYSTLKVQPAELEDSGVYFCASSQEGTRAGNTIYFGEGSWLTVV.